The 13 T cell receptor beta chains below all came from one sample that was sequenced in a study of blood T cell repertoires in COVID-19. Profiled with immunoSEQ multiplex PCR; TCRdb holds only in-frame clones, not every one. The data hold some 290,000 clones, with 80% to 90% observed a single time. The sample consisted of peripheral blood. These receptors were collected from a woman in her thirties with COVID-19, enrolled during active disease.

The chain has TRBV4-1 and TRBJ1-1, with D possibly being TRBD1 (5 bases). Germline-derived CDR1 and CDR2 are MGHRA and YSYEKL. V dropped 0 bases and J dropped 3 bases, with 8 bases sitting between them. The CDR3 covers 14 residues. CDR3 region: CASSQDWGDTEAFF. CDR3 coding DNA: TGCGCCAGCAGCCAAGATTGGGGGGACACTGAAGCTTTCTTT.

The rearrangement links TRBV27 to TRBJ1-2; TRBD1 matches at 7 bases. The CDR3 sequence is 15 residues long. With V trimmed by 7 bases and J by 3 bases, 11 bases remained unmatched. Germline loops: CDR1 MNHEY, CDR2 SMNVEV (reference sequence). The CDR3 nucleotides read TGTGCCAGCACCTCACTACCAGACAGGGACTATGGCTACACCTTC. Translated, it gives CASTSLPDRDYGYTF.

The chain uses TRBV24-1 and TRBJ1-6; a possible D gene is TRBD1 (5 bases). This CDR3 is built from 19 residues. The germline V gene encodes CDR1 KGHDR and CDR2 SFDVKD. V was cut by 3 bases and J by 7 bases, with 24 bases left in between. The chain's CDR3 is CATSDPPGVGGEGNSPLHF. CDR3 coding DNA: TGTGCCACCAGTGATCCCCCCGGGGTTGGAGGGGAAGGGAATTCACCCCTCCACTTT.

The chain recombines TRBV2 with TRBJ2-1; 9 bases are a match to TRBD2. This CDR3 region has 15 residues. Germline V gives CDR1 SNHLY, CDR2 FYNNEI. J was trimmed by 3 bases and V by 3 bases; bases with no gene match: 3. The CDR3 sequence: CASSEISGGYNEQFF. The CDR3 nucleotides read TGTGCCAGCAGTGAGATTAGCGGGGGCTACAATGAGCAGTTCTTC.

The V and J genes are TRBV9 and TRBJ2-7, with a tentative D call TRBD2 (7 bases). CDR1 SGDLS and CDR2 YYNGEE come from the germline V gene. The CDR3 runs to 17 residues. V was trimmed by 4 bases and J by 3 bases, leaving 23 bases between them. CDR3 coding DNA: TGTGCCAGCAGCACCCTTGGGGGCGCTAGCGGAATCTACGAGCAGTACTTC. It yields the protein CASSTLGGASGIYEQYF.

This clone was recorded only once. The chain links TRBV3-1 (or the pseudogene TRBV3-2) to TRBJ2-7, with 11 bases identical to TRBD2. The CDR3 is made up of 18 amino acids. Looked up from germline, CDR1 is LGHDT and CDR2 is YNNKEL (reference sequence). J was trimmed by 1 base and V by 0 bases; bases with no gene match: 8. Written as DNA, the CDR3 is TGTGCCAGCAGCCAAGATCTCCGACTAGCGGGGAGTTCCTACGAGCAGTACTTC. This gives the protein CASSQDLRLAGSSYEQYF.

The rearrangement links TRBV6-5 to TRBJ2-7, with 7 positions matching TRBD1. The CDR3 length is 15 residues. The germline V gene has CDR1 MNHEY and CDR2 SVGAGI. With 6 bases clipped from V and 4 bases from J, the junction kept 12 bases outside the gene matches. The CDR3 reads CASSRRQGQGYEQYF. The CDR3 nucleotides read TGTGCCAGCAGCCGTCGACAGGGTCAAGGTTACGAGCAGTACTTC.

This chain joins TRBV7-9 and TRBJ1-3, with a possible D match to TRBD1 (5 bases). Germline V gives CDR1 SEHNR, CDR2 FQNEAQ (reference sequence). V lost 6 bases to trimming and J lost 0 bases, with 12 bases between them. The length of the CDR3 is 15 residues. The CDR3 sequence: CASSFRQTSGNTIYF. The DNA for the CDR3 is TGTGCCAGCAGTTTCCGACAGACCTCTGGAAACACCATATATTTT.

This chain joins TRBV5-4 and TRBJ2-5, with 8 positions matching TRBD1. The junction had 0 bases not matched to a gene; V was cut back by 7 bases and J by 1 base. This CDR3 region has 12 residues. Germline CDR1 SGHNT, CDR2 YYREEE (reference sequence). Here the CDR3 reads CASGTGQETQYF. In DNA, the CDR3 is TGTGCCAGCGGGACAGGCCAAGAGACCCAGTACTTC.

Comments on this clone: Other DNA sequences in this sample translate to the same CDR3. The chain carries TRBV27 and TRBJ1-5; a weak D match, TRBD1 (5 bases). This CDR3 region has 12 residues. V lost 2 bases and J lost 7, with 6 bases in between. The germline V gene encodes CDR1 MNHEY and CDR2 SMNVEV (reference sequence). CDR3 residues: CASSLRGQPQHF. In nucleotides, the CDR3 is TGTGCCAGCAGTTTACGGGGGCAGCCCCAGCATTTT.

The CDR3 DNA reads TGTGCCAGCAGCTGGGGAGGGGGTTTAATGAACACTGAAGCTTTCTTT. Protein: CASSWGGGLMNTEAFF. The rearrangement uses TRBV5-5 and TRBJ1-1, with a weak D call TRBD1 (6 bases). This CDR3 spans 16 amino acids. Trimming removed 3 bases at V and 0 bases at J, with 15 bases between. The V gene's germline CDR1 is SGHKS and CDR2 YYEKEE (reference sequence). Full variable domain (missing parts from reference TRBV5-5 and TRBJ1-1): DAGVTQSPTHLIKTRGQQVTLRCSPISGHKSVSWYQQVLGQGPQFIFQYYEKEERGRGNFPDRFSARQFPNYSSELNVNALLLGDSALYLCASSWGGGLMNTEAFFGQGTRLTVV.

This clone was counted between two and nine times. The CDR3 DNA reads TGCGCCAGCAGCGTGGGGCAGGGCATGAACACCGGGGAGCTGTTTTTT. It translates to CASSVGQGMNTGELFF. The gene calls are TRBV4-1 and TRBJ2-2, with a tentative D call TRBD1 (5 bases). V was clipped by 5 bases and J by 1 base, with 14 bases between them. Germline CDR1 is MGHRA and CDR2 is YSYEKL. The CDR3 loop spans 16 amino acids.

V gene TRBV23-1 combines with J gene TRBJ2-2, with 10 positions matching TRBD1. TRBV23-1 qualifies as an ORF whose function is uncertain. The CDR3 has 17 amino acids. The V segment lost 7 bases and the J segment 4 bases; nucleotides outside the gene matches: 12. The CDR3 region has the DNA TGCGCCAGCACCGAAACCGGGACAGGGGATTCCACCGGGGAGCTGTTTTTT. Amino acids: CASTETGTGDSTGELFF.